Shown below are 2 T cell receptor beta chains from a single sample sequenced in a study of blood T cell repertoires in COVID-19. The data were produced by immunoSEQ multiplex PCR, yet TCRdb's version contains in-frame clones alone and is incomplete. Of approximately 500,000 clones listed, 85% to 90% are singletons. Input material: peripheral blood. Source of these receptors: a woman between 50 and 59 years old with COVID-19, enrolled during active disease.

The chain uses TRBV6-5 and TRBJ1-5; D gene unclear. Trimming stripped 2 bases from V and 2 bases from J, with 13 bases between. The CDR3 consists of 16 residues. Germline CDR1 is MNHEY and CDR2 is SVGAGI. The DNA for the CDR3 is TGTGCCAGCAGTTACGATGTGTTAACGGGCAATCAGCCCCAGCATTTT. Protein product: CASSYDVLTGNQPQHF.

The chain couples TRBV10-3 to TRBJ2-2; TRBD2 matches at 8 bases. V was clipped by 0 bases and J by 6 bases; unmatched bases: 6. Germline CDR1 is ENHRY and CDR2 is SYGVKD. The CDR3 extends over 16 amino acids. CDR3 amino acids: CAISESKSGGPGELFF. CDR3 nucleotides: TGTGCCATCAGTGAGTCGAAAAGCGGGGGCCCCGGGGAGCTGTTTTTT.